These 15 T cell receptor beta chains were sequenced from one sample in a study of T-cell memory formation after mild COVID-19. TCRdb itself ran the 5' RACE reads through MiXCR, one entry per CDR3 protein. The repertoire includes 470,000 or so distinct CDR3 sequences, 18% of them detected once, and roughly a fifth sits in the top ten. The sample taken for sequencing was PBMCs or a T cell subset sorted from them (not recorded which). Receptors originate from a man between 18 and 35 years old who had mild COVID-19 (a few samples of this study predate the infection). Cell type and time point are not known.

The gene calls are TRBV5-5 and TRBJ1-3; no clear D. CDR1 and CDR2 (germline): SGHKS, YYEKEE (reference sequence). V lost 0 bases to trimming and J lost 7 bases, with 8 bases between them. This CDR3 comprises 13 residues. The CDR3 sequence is CASSLVEGNTIYF. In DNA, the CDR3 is TGTGCCAGCAGCTTGGTTGAAGGGAACACCATATATTTT.

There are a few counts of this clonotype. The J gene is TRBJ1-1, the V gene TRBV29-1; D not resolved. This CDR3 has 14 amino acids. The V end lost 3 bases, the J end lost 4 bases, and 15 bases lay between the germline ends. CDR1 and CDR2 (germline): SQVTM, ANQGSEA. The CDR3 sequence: CSVDGWGVGTEAFF. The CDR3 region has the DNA TGCAGCGTTGACGGTTGGGGAGTGGGCACTGAAGCTTTCTTT.

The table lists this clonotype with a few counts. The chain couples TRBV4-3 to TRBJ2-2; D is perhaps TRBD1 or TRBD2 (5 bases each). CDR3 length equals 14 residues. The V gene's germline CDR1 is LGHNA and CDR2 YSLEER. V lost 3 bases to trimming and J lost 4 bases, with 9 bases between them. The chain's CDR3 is CASSQGESTGELFF. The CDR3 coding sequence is TGCGCCAGCAGCCAGGGGGAGAGCACCGGGGAGCTGTTTTTT.

In DNA form, the CDR3 reads TGTGCCAGCAGCCCCCTCCAGAATTCACCCCTCCACTTT. Translated: CASSPLQNSPLHF. The V call is TRBV7-9, the J call TRBJ1-6, with unresolved D. Trimming shortened V by 5 bases and J by 7 bases, and 9 bases separated the two germline ends. The germline V gene encodes CDR1 SEHNR and CDR2 FQNEAQ (reference sequence). The CDR3 runs 13 residues. The full variable domain, rest sourced from reference TRBV7-9 and TRBJ1-6, is DTGVSQNPRHKITKRGQNVTFRCDPISEHNRLYWYRQTLGQGPEFLTYFQNEAQLEKSRLLSDRFSAERPKGSFSTLEIQRTEQGDSAMYLCASSPLQNSPLHFGNGTRLTVT.

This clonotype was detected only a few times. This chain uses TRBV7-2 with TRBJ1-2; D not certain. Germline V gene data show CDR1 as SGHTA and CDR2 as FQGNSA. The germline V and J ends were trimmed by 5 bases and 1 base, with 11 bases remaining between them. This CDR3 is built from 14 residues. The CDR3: CASSPLGFNYGYTF. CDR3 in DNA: TGTGCCAGCAGCCCTCTCGGGTTTAACTATGGCTACACCTTC.

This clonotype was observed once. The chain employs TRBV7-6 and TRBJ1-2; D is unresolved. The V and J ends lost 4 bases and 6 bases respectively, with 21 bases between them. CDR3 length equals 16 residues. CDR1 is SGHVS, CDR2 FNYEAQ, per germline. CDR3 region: CASSSPFEIPPDGYTF. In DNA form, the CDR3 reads TGTGCCAGCAGCTCGCCCTTCGAGATTCCCCCAGATGGCTACACCTTC. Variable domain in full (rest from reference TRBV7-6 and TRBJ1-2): GAGVSQSPRYKVTKRGQDVALRCDPISGHVSLYWYRQALGQGPEFLTYFNYEAQQDKSGLPNDRFSAERPEGSISTLTIQRTEQRDSAMYRCASSSPFEIPPDGYTFGSGTRLTVV.

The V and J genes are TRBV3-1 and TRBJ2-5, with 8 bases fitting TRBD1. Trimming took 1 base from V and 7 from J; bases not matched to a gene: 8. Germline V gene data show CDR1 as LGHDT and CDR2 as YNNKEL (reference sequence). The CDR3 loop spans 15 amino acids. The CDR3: CASSQVSPGQGTQYF. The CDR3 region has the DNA TGTGCCAGCAGCCAAGTCAGTCCAGGACAGGGGACCCAGTACTTC.

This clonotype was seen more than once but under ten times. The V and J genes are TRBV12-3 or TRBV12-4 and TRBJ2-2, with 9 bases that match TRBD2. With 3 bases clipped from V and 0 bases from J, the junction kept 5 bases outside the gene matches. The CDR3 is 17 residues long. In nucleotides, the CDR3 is TGTGCCAGCAGTTTGCCAGCGGGGGGCCCGAACACCGGGGAGCTGTTTTTT. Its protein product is CASSLPAGGPNTGELFF.

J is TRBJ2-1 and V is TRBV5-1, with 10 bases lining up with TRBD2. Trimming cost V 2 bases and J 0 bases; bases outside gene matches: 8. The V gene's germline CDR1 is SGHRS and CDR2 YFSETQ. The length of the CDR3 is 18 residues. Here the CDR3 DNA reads TGCGCCAGCAGCTTAGGGATCTTAGCGGGGGGCTCCTACAATGAGCAGTTCTTC. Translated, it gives CASSLGILAGGSYNEQFF. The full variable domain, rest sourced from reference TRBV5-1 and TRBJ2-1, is KAGVTQTPRYLIKTRGQQVTLSCSPISGHRSVSWYQQTPGQGLQFLFEYFSETQRNKGNFPGRFSGRQFSNSRSEMNVSTLELGDSALYLCASSLGILAGGSYNEQFFGPGTRLTVL.

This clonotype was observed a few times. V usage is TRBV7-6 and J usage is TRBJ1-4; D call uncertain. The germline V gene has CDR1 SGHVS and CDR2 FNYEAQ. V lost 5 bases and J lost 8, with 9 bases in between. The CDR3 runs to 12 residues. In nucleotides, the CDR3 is TGTGCCAGCAGCGATGGAGGAGAAAAACTGTTTTTT. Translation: CASSDGGEKLFF.

In DNA form, the CDR3 reads TGTGCCTCCCTGGCCCGTCCAGATACGCAGTATTTT. Amino acids: CASLARPDTQYF. This chain uses TRBV2 with TRBJ2-3; D gene uncertain. V lost 11 bases, J lost 4 bases, and 13 bases lay in between. Per the germline V gene, CDR1 is SNHLY and CDR2 is FYNNEI. The CDR3 has 12 amino acids.

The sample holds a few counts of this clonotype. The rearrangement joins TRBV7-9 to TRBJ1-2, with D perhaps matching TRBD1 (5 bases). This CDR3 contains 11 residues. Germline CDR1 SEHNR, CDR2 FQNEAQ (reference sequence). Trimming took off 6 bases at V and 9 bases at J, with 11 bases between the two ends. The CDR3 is CASRQKGSYTF. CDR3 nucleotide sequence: TGTGCCAGCAGACAAAAGGGGAGCTACACCTTC.

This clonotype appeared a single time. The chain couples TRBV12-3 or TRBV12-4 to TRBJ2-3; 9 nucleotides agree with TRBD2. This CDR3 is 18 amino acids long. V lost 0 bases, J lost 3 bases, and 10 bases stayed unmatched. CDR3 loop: CASSLAVLPAGGTDTQYF. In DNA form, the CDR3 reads TGTGCCAGCAGTTTAGCGGTCCTTCCAGCGGGGGGAACAGATACGCAGTATTTT.

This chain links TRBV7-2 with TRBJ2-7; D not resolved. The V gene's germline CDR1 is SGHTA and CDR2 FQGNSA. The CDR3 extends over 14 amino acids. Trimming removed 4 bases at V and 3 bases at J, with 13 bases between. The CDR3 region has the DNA TGTGCCAGCAGCTATCCGGGCCGAAACTACGAGCAGTACTTC. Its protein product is CASSYPGRNYEQYF. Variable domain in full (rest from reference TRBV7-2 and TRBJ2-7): GAGVSQSPSNKVTEKGKDVELRCDPISGHTALYWYRQSLGQGLEFLIYFQGNSAPDKSGLPSDRFSAERTGGSVSTLTIQRTQQEDSAVYLCASSYPGRNYEQYFGPGTRLTVT.

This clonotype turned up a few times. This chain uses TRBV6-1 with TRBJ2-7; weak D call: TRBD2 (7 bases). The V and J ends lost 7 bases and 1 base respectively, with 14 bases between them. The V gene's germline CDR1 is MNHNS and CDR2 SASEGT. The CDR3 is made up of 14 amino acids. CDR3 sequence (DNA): TGTGCCAGCACCGAGCGGGACACTTCCTACGAGCAGTACGTC. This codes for CASTERDTSYEQYV.